Listed below are T cell receptor beta chains from one sample, sequenced in a study of CXCR3-negative and CXCR3-positive naive CD8 T cells. Reanalyzing the 5' RACE reads, TCRdb keeps one entry per CDR3 protein, without DNA. The listing contains approximately 53,000 distinct CDR3 sequences. Input material: memory CD8+ T cells from blood. The receptor set was obtained from a human donor in good health. Some clones in this sample may be carry-over from other donors' samples. Each CDR3 is given with its conserved first and last residue. Some rows have no size entry. The others give once, few or many, or a class for an expanded clone.

clone_size j_call v_call cdr3_aa
- TRBJ2-1 TRBV7-6 CASSFRTGLGEQFF
- TRBJ2-7 TRBV29-1 CSAGNRDSEQYF
- TRBJ2-2 TRBV3-1 CASSQEEDAGELFF
- TRBJ2-1 TRBV5-1 CASSQNTREQFF
- TRBJ2-1 TRBV20-1 CSARVWSTVGGGNNEQFF
- TRBJ2-7 TRBV29-1 CSARLDGRDEQYF
- TRBJ1-2 TRBV12-3/TRBV12-4 CASSFPSYGYTF
- TRBJ2-7 TRBV29-1 CSVDSGTAYEQYF
- TRBJ1-2 TRBV12-3/TRBV12-4 CASSPTLNYGYTF
- TRBJ2-7 TRBV20-1 CSARGVRENLDEQYF
- TRBJ2-7 TRBV7-2 CASSSGGLAGGFWYEQYF
- TRBJ2-3 TRBV29-1 CSVEGASGVASTDTQYF
- TRBJ2-7 TRBV5-6 CASSTLTSGSPHEQYF
- TRBJ2-3 TRBV29-1 CSVDGSGNTDTQYF
- TRBJ2-2 TRBV7-9 CASSLDTTGELFF
- TRBJ2-5 TRBV14 CASSQVPAGEQETQYF
- TRBJ1-1 TRBV7-9 CASSYTGQSVAEAFF
- TRBJ2-7 TRBV2 CASKQGIYEQYF
- TRBJ2-5 TRBV24-1 CATSDPTSAQGEETQYF
- TRBJ1-4 TRBV28 CASSGQVGTPPVEKLFF
- TRBJ1-1 TRBV29-1 CSVVMTLNTEAFF
- TRBJ1-3 TRBV28 CASTPAGPTGNTIYF
- TRBJ2-1 TRBV7-3 CASTPPGTQNDNEQFF
medium-sized TRBJ1-1 TRBV20-1 CSAWTGNTEAFF
- TRBJ1-5 TRBV6-6 CASSRTGYQPQHF
- TRBJ1-1 TRBV6-5 CATCSSLNTEAFF
- TRBJ2-1 TRBV6-6 CASSPTSGGGNEQFF
- TRBJ2-7 TRBV7-3 CASSSLTGGSYEQYF
- TRBJ2-1 TRBV29-1 CSVPTSGGAWDEQFF
- TRBJ2-6 TRBV29-1 CSATTGYGANVLTF
- TRBJ2-1 TRBV10-3 CAISESGGSSYNEQFF
- TRBJ1-1 TRBV19 CASIWVGGTEAFF
- TRBJ2-3 TRBV6-5 CASSYSGQGADTQYF
- TRBJ2-5 TRBV7-6 CASSLLFPETQYF
- TRBJ1-6 TRBV29-1 CSVLGQGDNSPLHF
medium-sized TRBJ1-4 TRBV15 CATTVGGGKGNEKLFF
- TRBJ2-7 TRBV29-1 CSVQTGGGHPYEQYF
- TRBJ1-2 TRBV29-1 CSVGGDSLYGYTF
- TRBJ2-5 TRBV29-1 CSVRQGGTQYF
- TRBJ2-7 TRBV29-1 CSVSGTGGNYEQYF
- TRBJ2-3 TRBV7-3 CASSFPGEDTQYF
- TRBJ2-5 TRBV29-1 CSVEEPGLAPEETQYF
- TRBJ2-1 TRBV7-6 CASSLSPSRDNEQFF
- TRBJ1-5 TRBV4-1 CASSQTGDQPQHF
- TRBJ2-3 TRBV4-1 CASSQDRNQGHTQYF
- TRBJ2-3 TRBV5-5 CASSGTSTDTQYF
- TRBJ2-2 TRBV4-1 CASSPHDGTGELFF
- TRBJ1-1 TRBV6-2/TRBV6-3 CASTQGDNTEAFF
- TRBJ2-7 TRBV4-2 CASSQDGLANEQYF
- TRBJ2-2 TRBV29-1 CSVTTGAGELFF
- TRBJ2-6 TRBV4-3 CASSQASDGPSGANVLTF
- TRBJ1-4 TRBV29-1 CSARGTNEKLFF
- TRBJ2-2 TRBV7-2 CASSSPNTGELFF
- TRBJ2-7 TRBV6-4 CASRGDRYEQYF
- TRBJ2-2 TRBV6-2/TRBV6-3 CASTSTGGAGELFF
- TRBJ2-7 TRBV27 CASTLAGGDEQYF
- TRBJ2-3 TRBV10-1 CASSAGLAGDSTDTQYF
- TRBJ2-3 TRBV5-1 CASSWGPSTDTQYF
- TRBJ1-2 TRBV20-1 CSARDQSGGRAYGYTF